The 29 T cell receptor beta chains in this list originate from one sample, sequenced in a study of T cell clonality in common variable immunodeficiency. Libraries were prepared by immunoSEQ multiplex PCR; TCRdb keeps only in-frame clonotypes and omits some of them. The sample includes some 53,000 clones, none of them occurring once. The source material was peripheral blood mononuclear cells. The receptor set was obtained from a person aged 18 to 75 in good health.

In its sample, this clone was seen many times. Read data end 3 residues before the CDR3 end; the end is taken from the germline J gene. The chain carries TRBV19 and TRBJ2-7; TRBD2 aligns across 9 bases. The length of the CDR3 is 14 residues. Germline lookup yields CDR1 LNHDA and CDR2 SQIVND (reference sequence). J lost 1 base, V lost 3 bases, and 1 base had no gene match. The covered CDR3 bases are TGTGCCAGTAGTATGACTAGCGGATCCTACGAG. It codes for CASSMTSGSYE. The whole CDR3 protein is CASSMTSGSYEQYF. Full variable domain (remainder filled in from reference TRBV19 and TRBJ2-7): DGGITQSPKYLFRKEGQNVTLSCEQNLNHDAMYWYRQDPGQGLRLIYYSQIVNDFQKGDIAEGYSVSREKKESFPLTVTSAQKNPTAFYLCASSMTSGSYEQYFGPGTRLTVT.

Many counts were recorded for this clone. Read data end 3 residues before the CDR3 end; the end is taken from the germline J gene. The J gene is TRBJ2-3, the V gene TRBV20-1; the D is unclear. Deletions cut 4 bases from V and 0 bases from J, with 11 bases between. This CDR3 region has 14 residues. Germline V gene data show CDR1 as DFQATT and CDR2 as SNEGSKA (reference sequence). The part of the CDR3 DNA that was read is TGCAGTGCTATTAATGCGAGAAGCACAGATACG. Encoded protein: CSAINARSTDT. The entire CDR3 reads CSAINARSTDTQYF.

CDR3 loop: CASLGAATNEKLFF. The covered CDR3 bases are TGCGCCAGTCTAGGGGCCGCAACTAATGAAAAA. The V and J genes are TRBV10-2 and TRBJ1-4, with D perhaps matching TRBD1 (5 bases). The CDR3 end is not reached by the read, which stops 3 residues before it; the germline J gene fills it in. CDR3 size: 14 residues. V lost 9 bases to trimming and J lost 0 bases, with 11 bases between them. Germline V lookup: CDR1 WSHSY, CDR2 SAAADI.

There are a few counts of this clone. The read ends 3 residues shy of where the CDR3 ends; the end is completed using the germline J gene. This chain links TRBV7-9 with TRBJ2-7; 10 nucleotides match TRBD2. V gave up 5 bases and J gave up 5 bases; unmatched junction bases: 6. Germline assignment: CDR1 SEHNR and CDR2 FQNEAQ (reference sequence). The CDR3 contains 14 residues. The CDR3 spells CASSGGLAGDEQYF. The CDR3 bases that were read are TGTGCCAGCAGCGGGGGGCTAGCGGGAGACGAG.

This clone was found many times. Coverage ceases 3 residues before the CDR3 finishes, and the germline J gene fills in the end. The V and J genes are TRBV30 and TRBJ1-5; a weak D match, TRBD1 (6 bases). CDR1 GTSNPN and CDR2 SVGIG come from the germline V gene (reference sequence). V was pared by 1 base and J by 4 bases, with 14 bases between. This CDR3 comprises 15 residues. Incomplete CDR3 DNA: TGTGCCTGGAGTGGGACAGCGTTAGGAAATCAGCCC. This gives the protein CAWSGTALGNQP. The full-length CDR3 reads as CAWSGTALGNQPQHF. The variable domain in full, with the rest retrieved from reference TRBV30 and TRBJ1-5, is SQTIHQWPATLVQPVGSPLSLECTVEGTSNPNLYWYRQAAGRGLQLLFYSVGIGQISSEVPQNLSASRPQDRQFILSSKKLLLSDSGFYLCAWSGTALGNQPQHFGDGTRLSIL.

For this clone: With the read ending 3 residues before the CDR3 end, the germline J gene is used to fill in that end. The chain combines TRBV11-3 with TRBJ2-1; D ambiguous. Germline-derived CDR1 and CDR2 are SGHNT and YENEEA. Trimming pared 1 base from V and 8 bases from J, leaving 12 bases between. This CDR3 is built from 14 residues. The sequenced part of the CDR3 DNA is TGTGCCAGCAGCTTAGGGATTAGCCAAGATGAG. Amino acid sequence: CASSLGISQDE. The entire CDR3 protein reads CASSLGISQDEQFF.

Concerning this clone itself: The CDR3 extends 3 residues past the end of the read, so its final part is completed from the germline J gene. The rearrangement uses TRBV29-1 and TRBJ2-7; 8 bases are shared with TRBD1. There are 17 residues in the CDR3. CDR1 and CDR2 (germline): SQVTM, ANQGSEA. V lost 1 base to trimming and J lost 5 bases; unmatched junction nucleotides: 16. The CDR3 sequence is CSVEVPGQAIFRDEQYF. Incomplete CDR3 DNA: TGCAGCGTTGAAGTCCCGGGACAGGCGATTTTCAGGGACGAG.

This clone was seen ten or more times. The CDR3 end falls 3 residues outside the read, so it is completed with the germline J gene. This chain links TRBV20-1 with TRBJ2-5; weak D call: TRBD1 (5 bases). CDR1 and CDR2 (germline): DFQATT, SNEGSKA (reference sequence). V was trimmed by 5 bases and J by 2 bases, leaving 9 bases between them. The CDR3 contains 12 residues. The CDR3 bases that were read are TGCAGTGCTCGCCAGGGTCAAGAGACC. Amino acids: CSARQGQET. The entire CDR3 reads CSARQGQETQYF.

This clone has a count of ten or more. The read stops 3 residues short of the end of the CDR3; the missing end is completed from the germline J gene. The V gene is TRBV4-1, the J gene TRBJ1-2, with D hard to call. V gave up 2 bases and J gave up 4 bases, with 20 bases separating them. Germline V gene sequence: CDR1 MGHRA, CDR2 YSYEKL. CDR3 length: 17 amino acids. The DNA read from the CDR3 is TGCGCCAGCAGCCAACCAACGGCGGCGGGCAGGTTCTATGGC. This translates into CASSQPTAAGRFYG. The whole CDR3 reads CASSQPTAAGRFYGYTF.

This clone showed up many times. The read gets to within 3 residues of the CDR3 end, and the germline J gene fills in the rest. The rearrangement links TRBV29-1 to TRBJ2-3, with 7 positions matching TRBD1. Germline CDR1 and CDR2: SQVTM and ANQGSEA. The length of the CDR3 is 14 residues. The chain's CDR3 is CSVPGTVVWETQYF. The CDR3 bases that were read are TGCAGCGTTCCCGGGACAGTTGTTTGGGAGACG.

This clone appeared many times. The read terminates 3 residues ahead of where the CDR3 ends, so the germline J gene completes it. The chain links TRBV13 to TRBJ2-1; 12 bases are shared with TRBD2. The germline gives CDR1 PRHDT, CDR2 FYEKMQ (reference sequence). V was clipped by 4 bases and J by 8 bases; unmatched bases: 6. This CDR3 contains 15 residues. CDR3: CASSSGTSGFDEQFF. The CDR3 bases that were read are TGTGCCAGCAGCTCCGGGACTAGCGGGTTCGATGAG. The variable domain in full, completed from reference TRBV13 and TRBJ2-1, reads AAGVIQSPRHLIKEKRETATLKCYPIPRHDTVYWYQQGPGQDPQFLISFYEKMQSDKGSIPDRFSAQQFSDYHSELNMSSLELGDSALYFCASSSGTSGFDEQFFGPGTRLTVL.

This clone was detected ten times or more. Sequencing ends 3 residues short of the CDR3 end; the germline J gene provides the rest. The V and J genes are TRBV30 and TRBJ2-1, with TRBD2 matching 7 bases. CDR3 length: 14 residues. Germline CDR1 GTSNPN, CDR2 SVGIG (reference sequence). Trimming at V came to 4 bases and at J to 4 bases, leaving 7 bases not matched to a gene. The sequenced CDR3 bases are TGTGCCTGGATATCGGGGGGAACATACAATGAG. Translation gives CAWISGGTYNE. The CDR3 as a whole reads CAWISGGTYNEQFF.

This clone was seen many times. CDR3 sequence: CASSLEGGSYEQYF. The sequenced CDR3 bases are TGCGCCAGCAGCTTGGAAGGCGGGAGCTACGAG. This chain uses TRBV5-1 with TRBJ2-7; 7 bases line up with TRBD2. The CDR3 end is not reached by the read, which stops 3 residues before it; the germline J gene fills it in. The CDR3 contains 14 residues. The germline gives CDR1 SGHRS, CDR2 YFSETQ. J was trimmed by 3 bases and V by 0 bases; bases with no gene match: 3.

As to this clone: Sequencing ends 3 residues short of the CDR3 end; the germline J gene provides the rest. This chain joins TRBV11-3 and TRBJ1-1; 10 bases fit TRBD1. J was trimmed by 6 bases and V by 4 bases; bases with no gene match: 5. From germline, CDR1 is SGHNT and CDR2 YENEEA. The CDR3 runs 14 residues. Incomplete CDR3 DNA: TGTGCCAGCAGCTCAGGGACAGGGGCCGCTGAA. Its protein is CASSSGTGAAE. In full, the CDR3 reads CASSSGTGAAEAFF.

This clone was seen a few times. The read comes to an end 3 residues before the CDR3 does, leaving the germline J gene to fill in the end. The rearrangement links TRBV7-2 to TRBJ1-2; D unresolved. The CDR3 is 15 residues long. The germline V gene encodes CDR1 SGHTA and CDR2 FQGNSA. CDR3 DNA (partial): TGTGCCAGCAGCGAGCTAGCGGGAGTTACCTACGAC. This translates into CASSELAGVTYD. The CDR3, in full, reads CASSELAGVTYDYTF.

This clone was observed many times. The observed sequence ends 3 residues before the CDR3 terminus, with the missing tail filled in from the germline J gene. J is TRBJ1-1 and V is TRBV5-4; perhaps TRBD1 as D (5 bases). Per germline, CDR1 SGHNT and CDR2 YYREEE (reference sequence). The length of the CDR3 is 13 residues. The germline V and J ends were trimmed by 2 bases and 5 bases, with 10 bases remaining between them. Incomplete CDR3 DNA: TGTGCCAGCAGCTTAGGCAGGGAAACTGAA. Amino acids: CASSLGRETE. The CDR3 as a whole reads CASSLGRETEAFF.

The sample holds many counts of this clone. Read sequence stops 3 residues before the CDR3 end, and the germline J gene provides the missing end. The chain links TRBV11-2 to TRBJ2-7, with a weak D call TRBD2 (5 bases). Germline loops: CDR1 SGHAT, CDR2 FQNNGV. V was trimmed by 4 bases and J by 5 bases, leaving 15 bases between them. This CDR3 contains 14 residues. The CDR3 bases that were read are TGTGCCAGCAGCTCACCGGCTAGCCTCAACGAG. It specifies CASSSPASLNE. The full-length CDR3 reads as CASSSPASLNEQYF.

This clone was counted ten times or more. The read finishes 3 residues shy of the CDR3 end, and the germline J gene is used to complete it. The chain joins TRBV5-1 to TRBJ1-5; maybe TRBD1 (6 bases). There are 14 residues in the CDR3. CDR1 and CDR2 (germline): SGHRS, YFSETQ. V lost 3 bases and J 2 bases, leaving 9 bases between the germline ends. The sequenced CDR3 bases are TGCGCCAGCAGCTCGGAGGGGGGCAATCAGCCC. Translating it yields CASSSEGGNQP. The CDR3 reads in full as CASSSEGGNQPQHF.

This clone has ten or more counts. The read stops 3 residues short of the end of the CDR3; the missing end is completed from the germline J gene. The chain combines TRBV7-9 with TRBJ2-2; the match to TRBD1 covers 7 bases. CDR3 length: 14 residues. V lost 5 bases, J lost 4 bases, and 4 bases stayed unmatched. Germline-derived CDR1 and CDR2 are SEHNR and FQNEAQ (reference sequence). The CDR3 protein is CASSRSGGTGELFF. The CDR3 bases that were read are TGTGCCAGCAGCCGATCAGGGGGCACCGGGGAG.

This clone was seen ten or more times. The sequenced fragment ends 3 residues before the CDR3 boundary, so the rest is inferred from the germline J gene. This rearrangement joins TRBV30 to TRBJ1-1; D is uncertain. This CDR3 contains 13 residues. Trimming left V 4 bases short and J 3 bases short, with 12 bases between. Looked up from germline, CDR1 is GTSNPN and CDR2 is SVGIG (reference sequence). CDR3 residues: CAWTSDSDTEAFF. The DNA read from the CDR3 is TGTGCCTGGACCTCGGACTCCGACACTGAA.

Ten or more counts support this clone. The CDR3 is CASSPSGSSYNEQFF. CDR3 DNA (partial): TGTGCCAGCAGCCCTAGCGGGAGTTCCTACAATGAG. This rearrangement joins TRBV7-9 to TRBJ2-1; 10 bases are shared with TRBD2. The CDR3 end is not reached by the read, which stops 3 residues before it; the germline J gene fills it in. This CDR3 spans 15 amino acids. From germline, CDR1 is SEHNR and CDR2 FQNEAQ (reference sequence). V dropped 5 bases and J dropped 1; count of bases not matched to a gene: 2. Supplemented by reference TRBV7-9 and TRBJ2-1, the full variable domain reads DTGVSQNPRHKITKRGQNVTFRCDPISEHNRLYWYRQTLGQGPEFLTYFQNEAQLEKSRLLSDRFSAERPKGSFSTLEIQRTEQGDSAMYLCASSPSGSSYNEQFFGPGTRLTVL.

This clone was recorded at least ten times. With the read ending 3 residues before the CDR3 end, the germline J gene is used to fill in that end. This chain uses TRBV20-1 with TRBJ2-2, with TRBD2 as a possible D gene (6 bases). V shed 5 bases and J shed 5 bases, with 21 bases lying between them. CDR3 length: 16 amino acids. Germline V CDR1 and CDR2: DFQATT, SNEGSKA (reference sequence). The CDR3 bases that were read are TGCAGTGCTCCCGCGGGGTCCCGATCCGCGACCGGGGAG. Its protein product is CSAPAGSRSATGE. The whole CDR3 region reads CSAPAGSRSATGELFF.

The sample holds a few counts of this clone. The CDR3 loop reads CASSLANTEAFF. The DNA read from the CDR3 is TGTGCCAGCAGCTTAGCAAACACTGAA. V and J are TRBV11-3 and TRBJ1-1; D gene uncertain. The sequence runs out 3 residues before the end of the CDR3; the remainder is reconstructed from the germline J gene. The CDR3 extends over 12 amino acids. CDR1 SGHNT and CDR2 YENEEA come from the germline V gene. Trimming left V 1 base short and J 2 bases short, with 2 bases between.

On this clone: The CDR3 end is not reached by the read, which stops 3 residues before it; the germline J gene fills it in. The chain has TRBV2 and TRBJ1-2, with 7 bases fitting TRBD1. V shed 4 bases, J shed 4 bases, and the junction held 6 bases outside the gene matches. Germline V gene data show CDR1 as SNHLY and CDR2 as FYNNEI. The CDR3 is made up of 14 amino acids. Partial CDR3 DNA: TGTGCCAGCAGTGGACAGGGCGACGGCTATGGC. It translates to CASSGQGDGYG. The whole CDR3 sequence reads CASSGQGDGYGYTF.

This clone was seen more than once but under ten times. CDR3 DNA (partial): TGTGCCAGCAGTTACGGGACTATCCAAGAGACG. Amino acid sequence: CASSYGTIQET. The full CDR3 reads CASSYGTIQETQYF. This chain connects TRBV2 to TRBJ2-3, with 7 bases matching TRBD2. The CDR3 end lies 3 residues beyond the end of the read and is filled in from the germline J gene. From germline, CDR1 is SNHLY and CDR2 FYNNEI. CDR3 size: 14 residues.

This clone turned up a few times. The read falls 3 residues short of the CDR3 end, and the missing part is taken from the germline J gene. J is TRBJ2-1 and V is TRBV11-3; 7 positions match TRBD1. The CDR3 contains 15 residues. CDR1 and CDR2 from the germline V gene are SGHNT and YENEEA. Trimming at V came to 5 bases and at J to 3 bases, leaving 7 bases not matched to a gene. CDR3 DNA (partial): TGTGCCAGCAGCCTCGGACAGGACGACTACAATGAG. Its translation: CASSLGQDDYNE. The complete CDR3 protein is CASSLGQDDYNEQFF.

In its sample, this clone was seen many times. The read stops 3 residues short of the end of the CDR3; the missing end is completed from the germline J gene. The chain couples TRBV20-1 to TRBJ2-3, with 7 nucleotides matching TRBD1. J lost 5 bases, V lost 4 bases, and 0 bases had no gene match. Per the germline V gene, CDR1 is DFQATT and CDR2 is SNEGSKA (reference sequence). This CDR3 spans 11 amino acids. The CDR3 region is CSANRGDTQYF. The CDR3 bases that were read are TGCAGTGCTAACAGGGGAGATACG.

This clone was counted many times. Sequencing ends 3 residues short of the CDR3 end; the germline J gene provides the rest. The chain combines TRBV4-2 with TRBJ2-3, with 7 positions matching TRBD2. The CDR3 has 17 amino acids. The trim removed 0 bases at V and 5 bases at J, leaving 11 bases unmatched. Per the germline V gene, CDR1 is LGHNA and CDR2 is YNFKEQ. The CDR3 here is CASSQEGREQGGDTQYF. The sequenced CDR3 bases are TGTGCCAGCAGCCAAGAAGGGAGGGAGCAGGGAGGAGATACG.

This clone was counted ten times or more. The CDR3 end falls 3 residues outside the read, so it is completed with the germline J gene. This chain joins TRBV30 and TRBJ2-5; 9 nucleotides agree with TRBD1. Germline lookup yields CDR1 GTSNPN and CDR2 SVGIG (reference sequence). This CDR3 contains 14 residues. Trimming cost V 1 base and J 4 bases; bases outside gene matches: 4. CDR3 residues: CAWSGDREVETQYF. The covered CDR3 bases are TGTGCCTGGAGTGGGGACAGGGAGGTAGAGACC. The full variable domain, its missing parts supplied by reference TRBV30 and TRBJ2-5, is SQTIHQWPATLVQPVGSPLSLECTVEGTSNPNLYWYRQAAGRGLQLLFYSVGIGQISSEVPQNLSASRPQDRQFILSSKKLLLSDSGFYLCAWSGDREVETQYFGPGTRLLVL.